Below, 32 T cell receptor beta chains from the same sample are listed, as sequenced in a study of identical twins. MiXCR, run by TCRdb on the 5' RACE reads, gives a single entry per CDR3 protein. The sample includes 600,000 to 700,000 distinct CDR3 sequences, approximately 22% of them seen just once. This sample also belongs to another study, concerning T cells expressing NK-cell markers.

The source material was PBMCs. These receptors all come from a woman aged 18-29 years in good health.

This clonotype was seen more than once but under ten times. The V gene is TRBV6-1, the J gene TRBJ2-1; D might be TRBD1 or TRBD2, each matching 6 bases. CDR1 and CDR2 (germline): MNHNS, SASEGT. Trimming stripped 0 bases from V and 4 bases from J, with 19 bases between. The CDR3 covers 18 residues. The DNA for the CDR3 is TGTGCCAGCAGTGAAGCGCTTCTAGGGGGGTCGGTGTACAATGAGCAGTTCTTC. It yields the protein CASSEALLGGSVYNEQFF.

The chain couples TRBV5-5 to TRBJ1-2, with 9 bases fitting TRBD1. From germline, CDR1 is SGHKS and CDR2 YYEKEE (reference sequence). V gave up 2 bases and J gave up 7 bases; unmatched junction bases: 6. The CDR3 extends over 14 amino acids. The CDR3 here is CASSFGTGYGGYTF. The CDR3 DNA reads TGTGCCAGCAGCTTCGGGACAGGGTATGGTGGCTACACCTTC.

This clonotype was seen ten or more times. V gene TRBV20-1 combines with J gene TRBJ1-6, with 7 bases aligning to TRBD1. In germline, CDR1 is DFQATT, CDR2 SNEGSKA (reference sequence). The J segment lost 10 bases and the V segment lost 5 bases, leaving 8 bases of the junction unmatched. The length of the CDR3 is 13 residues. The chain's CDR3 is CSAERDSSSPLHF. The CDR3 nucleotides are TGCAGTGCTGAGCGGGACAGCAGCTCACCCCTCCACTTT.

The sample holds a few counts of this clonotype. The chain combines TRBV2 with TRBJ2-7; tentatively, D is TRBD2 (6 bases). The germline V gene has CDR1 SNHLY and CDR2 FYNNEI. Trimming removed 4 bases from V and 6 bases from J, with 19 bases in between. The CDR3 runs 15 residues. Written as DNA, the CDR3 is TGTGCCAGCAGTGTTACCGGGACTGCTCGAGCCGAGCAGTACTTC. It is translated as CASSVTGTARAEQYF.

This clonotype was detected many times. The chain uses TRBV20-1 and TRBJ1-2; 10 bases match TRBD1. With 0 bases clipped from V and 9 bases from J, the junction kept 4 bases outside the gene matches. The CDR3 sequence is 13 residues long. Germline loops: CDR1 DFQATT, CDR2 SNEGSKA (reference sequence). CDR3 sequence (DNA): TGCAGTGCTAGAGACGGGACAGGGGCTAGCTACACCTTC. Translating gives CSARDGTGASYTF.

This sequence joins TRBV11-2 and TRBJ2-7, with TRBD1 matching 7 bases. CDR1 SGHAT and CDR2 FQNNGV come from the germline V gene. With 2 bases clipped from V and 3 bases from J, the junction kept 4 bases outside the gene matches. This CDR3 region has 14 residues. CDR3 nucleotide sequence: TGTGCCAGCAGCTTAACGCAGGGGGTCTACGAGCAGTACTTC. Translated: CASSLTQGVYEQYF.

The rearrangement joins TRBV9 to TRBJ2-2; 8 bases line up with TRBD2. The CDR3 extends over 17 amino acids. The J segment lost 1 base and the V segment lost 0 bases, leaving 5 bases of the junction unmatched. CDR1 is SGDLS, CDR2 YYNGEE, per germline. The CDR3 loop reads CASSVDPAGENTGELFF. In nucleotides, the CDR3 is TGTGCCAGCAGCGTAGATCCAGCGGGGGAGAACACCGGGGAGCTGTTTTTT.

This clonotype appeared many times. This chain connects TRBV12-3 or TRBV12-4 to TRBJ1-1; 8 bases map to TRBD1. This CDR3 region has 14 residues. The junction had 2 bases not matched to a gene; V was cut back by 1 base and J by 4 bases. Written as DNA, the CDR3 is TGTGCCAGCAGTTTAGTAACAGGGGGCACTGAAGCTTTCTTT. Its protein product is CASSLVTGGTEAFF.

The chain carries TRBV5-1 and TRBJ1-1; D might be TRBD1 (6 bases). Trimming left V 0 bases short and J 4 bases short, with 10 bases between. The V gene's germline CDR1 is SGHRS and CDR2 YFSETQ. The CDR3 sequence is 14 residues long. CDR3 sequence reads: CASSLGPGATEAFF. The DNA of the CDR3 is TGCGCCAGCAGCTTGGGACCAGGGGCCACTGAAGCTTTCTTT.

This clonotype has just a few counts. The chain carries TRBV29-1 and TRBJ1-2; 10 bases align to TRBD1. Germline lookup yields CDR1 SQVTM and CDR2 ANQGSEA. The CDR3 covers 15 residues. V trimming: 1 base; J trimming: 5 bases; junction bases outside the gene matches: 7. The CDR3 loop is CSVEGTGTGVYGYTF. The CDR3 DNA reads TGCAGCGTTGAAGGGACCGGGACAGGGGTATATGGCTACACCTTC.

This clonotype occurred a few times. V is TRBV5-1 and J is TRBJ2-1; D not resolved. CDR1 is SGHRS and CDR2 is YFSETQ in the germline V gene. Deletions cut 1 base from V and 5 bases from J, with 13 bases between. The CDR3 totals 15 residues. The CDR3 coding sequence is TGCGCCAGCAGCTTGTTGGGTTTCGAGAACAATGAGCAGTTCTTC. Its protein is CASSLLGFENNEQFF.

The CDR3 spells CARQGLSYEQYF. The CDR3 DNA follows: TGTGCCAGACAGGGGCTCTCCTACGAGCAGTACTTC. The V and J genes are TRBV2 and TRBJ2-7, with 7 bases fitting TRBD1. CDR1 and CDR2 (germline): SNHLY, FYNNEI. The CDR3 consists of 12 residues. The ends lost 9 bases at V and 0 bases at J; junction bases unmatched: 2.

The sample holds a few counts of this clonotype. The chain uses TRBV27 and TRBJ2-2, with TRBD2 matching over 10 bases. V shed 7 bases, J shed 5 bases, and the junction held 10 bases outside the gene matches. CDR1 is MNHEY, CDR2 SMNVEV, per germline (reference sequence). The CDR3 extends over 16 amino acids. The CDR3 nucleotides read TGTGCCAGCACCAGGGCTAGCGGGAGTTGGACCGGGGAGCTGTTTTTT. Its translation: CASTRASGSWTGELFF.

The chain combines TRBV12-3 or TRBV12-4 with TRBJ2-7; TRBD2 might be the D (5 bases). V was cut by 3 bases and J by 3 bases, with 15 bases left in between. The CDR3 spans 15 residues. The CDR3 sequence is CASSFPGNPSYEQYF. The DNA of the CDR3 is TGTGCCAGCAGTTTTCCGGGGAACCCTAGCTACGAGCAGTACTTC.

The J gene is TRBJ2-1, the V gene TRBV20-1; TRBD2 matches at 8 bases. There are 15 residues in the CDR3. The trim removed 0 bases at V and 3 bases at J, leaving 4 bases unmatched. CDR1 is DFQATT, CDR2 SNEGSKA, per germline (reference sequence). This CDR3 is CSARDLGTSYNEQFF. The DNA of the CDR3 is TGCAGTGCTAGAGATCTAGGGACTAGCTACAATGAGCAGTTCTTC.

In its sample, this clonotype was seen a few times. The chain is built from TRBV29-1 and TRBJ2-7, with 8 positions matching TRBD2. The V and J ends lost 3 bases and 7 bases, in that order; junction bases with no gene match: 8. CDR3 size: 13 residues. Germline V gene lookup returns CDR1 SQVTM and CDR2 ANQGSEA. CDR3 amino acids: CSVDGRGRREQYF. The CDR3 DNA reads as TGCAGCGTTGACGGGCGCGGGAGGAGGGAGCAGTACTTC.

This clonotype was observed a handful of times. This chain joins TRBV2 and TRBJ2-1; D is possibly TRBD1 or TRBD2 (6 bases each). This CDR3 contains 16 residues. V lost 6 bases and J 4 bases, leaving 19 bases between the germline ends. The germline V gene has CDR1 SNHLY and CDR2 FYNNEI. CDR3 in amino acids: CASRRGASGTYNEQFF. The CDR3 nucleotides are TGTGCCAGCAGAAGGGGGGCGTCAGGCACTTACAATGAGCAGTTCTTC.

The chain links TRBV10-3 to TRBJ2-7, with 8 positions matching TRBD2. V was pared by 10 bases and J by 2 bases, with 7 bases of the junction left unmatched. Germline V gene data show CDR1 as ENHRY and CDR2 as SYGVKD. This CDR3 comprises 13 residues. The CDR3 is CATAGVPAYEQYF. DNA of the CDR3: TGTGCCACAGCGGGGGTCCCAGCCTACGAGCAGTACTTC.

This clonotype was seen a few times. The genes are TRBV7-2 and TRBJ2-3, with TRBD2 matching over 9 bases. CDR3 size: 18 residues. V shed 2 bases, J shed 0 bases, and the junction held 9 bases outside the gene matches. In germline, CDR1 is SGHTA, CDR2 FQGNSA. The CDR3 DNA sequence: TGTGCCAGCAGCTTACCGCGGGGGGGCCACCCTAGCACAGATACGCAGTATTTT. This encodes CASSLPRGGHPSTDTQYF.

This chain links TRBV20-1 with TRBJ2-1; no definite D call. Germline-derived CDR1 and CDR2 are DFQATT and SNEGSKA (reference sequence). The CDR3 is 15 residues long. The DNA of the CDR3 is TGCAGCGCCGTAGGTCCTCGGAGCTCCTACAATGAGCAGTTCTTC. Translating gives CSAVGPRSSYNEQFF.

This clonotype showed up just once. The chain links TRBV12-3 or TRBV12-4 to TRBJ1-4; 8 bases match TRBD1. CDR3 length: 11 amino acids. V lost 3 bases to trimming and J lost 15 bases; unmatched junction nucleotides: 3. This chain's CDR3 is CASSFRDRMFF. The DNA for the CDR3 is TGTGCCAGCAGTTTCCGGGACAGGATGTTTTTT.

The rearrangement uses TRBV19 and TRBJ2-5; either TRBD1 or TRBD2 may fit D (5 bases each). This CDR3 is built from 13 residues. V gave up 5 bases and J gave up 4 bases, with 11 bases separating them. Germline lookup yields CDR1 LNHDA and CDR2 SQIVND (reference sequence). This chain's CDR3 is CASSSGARETQYF. DNA for the CDR3: TGTGCCAGTAGTTCCGGGGCCAGAGAGACCCAGTACTTC.

The CDR3, as DNA: TGTGCCAGCAGTGTATCGGGATCCTACGTTTCGAATGAGCAGTTCTTC. This encodes CASSVSGSYVSNEQFF. The chain carries TRBV12-3 or TRBV12-4 and TRBJ2-1; D might be TRBD2 (5 bases). This CDR3 has 16 amino acids. V was trimmed by 5 bases and J by 7 bases, leaving 21 bases between them.

At least ten counts were recorded for this clonotype. The chain joins TRBV20-1 to TRBJ2-5, with D possibly being TRBD1 (6 bases). CDR3 size: 11 residues. The V end was cut by 6 bases, the J end by 8 bases, with 13 bases between. CDR1 and CDR2 (germline): DFQATT, SNEGSKA (reference sequence). The DNA for the CDR3 is TGCAGTGCCCGAGCAGGGGCAACCCAGTACTTC. It encodes CSARAGATQYF.

There are a few counts of this clonotype. This chain links TRBV12-3 or TRBV12-4 with TRBJ2-1; D is undetermined. This CDR3 has 14 amino acids. Trimming removed 1 base at V and 3 bases at J, with 7 bases between. CDR3 in DNA: TGTGCCAGCAGTTTAGAGGGTTACTACAATGAGCAGTTCTTC. Translated: CASSLEGYYNEQFF.

This clonotype was picked up many times. The chain uses TRBV20-1 and TRBJ2-1, with 9 bases that match TRBD2. Trimming removed 5 bases from V and 4 bases from J; junction bases left unmatched: 6. The CDR3 covers 14 residues. Germline V gene sequence: CDR1 DFQATT, CDR2 SNEGSKA (reference sequence). The CDR3 sequence: CSAETSGAYNEQFF. The CDR3 coding sequence is TGCAGTGCTGAGACTAGCGGAGCATACAATGAGCAGTTCTTC.

This chain uses TRBV7-3 with TRBJ2-5, with 7 bases matching TRBD2. This CDR3 spans 13 amino acids. Germline CDR1 SGHTA, CDR2 FQGTGA. V was clipped by 5 bases and J by 4 bases; unmatched bases: 4. The CDR3 protein is CASSRIAGETQYF. The CDR3 region has the DNA TGTGCCAGCAGCAGAATAGCGGGAGAGACCCAGTACTTC.

A few counts support this clonotype. The CDR3 coding sequence is TGTGCCAGCTCACCCAGGGTGCAAGAAGCTTTCTTT. Residues: CASSPRVQEAFF. The rearrangement uses TRBV18 and TRBJ1-1; TRBD1 is a possible D gene (5 bases). Germline loops: CDR1 KGHSH, CDR2 LQKENI. The CDR3 loop spans 12 amino acids. The V and J ends lost 3 bases and 8 bases respectively, with 10 bases between them.

In this sample, this clonotype turned up many times. V and J are TRBV3-1 and TRBJ2-1, with TRBD2 matching over 8 bases. V gave up 4 bases and J gave up 5 bases; unmatched junction bases: 7. CDR1 and CDR2 from the germline V gene are LGHDT and YNNKEL (reference sequence). This CDR3 is 15 amino acids long. The CDR3 region has the DNA TGTGCCAGCAGCCCCCCGGGACTAGAAAACAATGAGCAGTTCTTC. Its translation is CASSPPGLENNEQFF.

This chain connects TRBV9 to TRBJ2-1, with TRBD2 matching over 9 bases. This CDR3 contains 18 residues. After removal of 0 bases from V and 2 bases from J, the junction contained 9 bases not matched to a gene. CDR1 SGDLS and CDR2 YYNGEE come from the germline V gene. The CDR3 DNA reads TGTGCCAGCAGCGTAGTGGGGTGGACTAGCGCGACCTACAATGAGCAGTTCTTC. This encodes CASSVVGWTSATYNEQFF. The full variable domain, completed using reference TRBV9 and TRBJ2-1, is DSGVTQTPKHLITATGQRVTLRCSPRSGDLSVYWYQQSLDQGLQFLIQYYNGEERAKGNILERFSAQQFPDLHSELNLSSLELGDSALYFCASSVVGWTSATYNEQFFGPGTRLTVL.

This chain uses TRBV12-3 or TRBV12-4 with TRBJ2-1; 7 positions agree with TRBD1. V trimming: 6 bases; J trimming: 12 bases; junction bases outside the gene matches: 14. The CDR3 runs to 14 residues. The CDR3: CASRDLERTGGQFF. In DNA form, the CDR3 reads TGTGCCAGCAGGGACTTAGAAAGGACAGGTGGGCAGTTCTTC.

This clonotype showed up just a few times. The DNA for the CDR3 is TGCGCCAGCAGCATAACGACAGGGCTGAACACTGAAGCTTTCTTT. It encodes CASSITTGLNTEAFF. The genes are TRBV5-1 and TRBJ1-1, with TRBD1 matching over 7 bases. V lost 4 bases and J lost 0; bases outside the gene matches: 6. Germline V CDR1 and CDR2: SGHRS, YFSETQ. The CDR3 contains 15 residues. The full variable domain, with the rest looked up from reference TRBV5-1 and TRBJ1-1, is KAGVTQTPRYLIKTRGQQVTLSCSPISGHRSVSWYQQTPGQGLQFLFEYFSETQRNKGNFPGRFSGRQFSNSRSEMNVSTLELGDSALYLCASSITTGLNTEAFFGQGTRLTVV.